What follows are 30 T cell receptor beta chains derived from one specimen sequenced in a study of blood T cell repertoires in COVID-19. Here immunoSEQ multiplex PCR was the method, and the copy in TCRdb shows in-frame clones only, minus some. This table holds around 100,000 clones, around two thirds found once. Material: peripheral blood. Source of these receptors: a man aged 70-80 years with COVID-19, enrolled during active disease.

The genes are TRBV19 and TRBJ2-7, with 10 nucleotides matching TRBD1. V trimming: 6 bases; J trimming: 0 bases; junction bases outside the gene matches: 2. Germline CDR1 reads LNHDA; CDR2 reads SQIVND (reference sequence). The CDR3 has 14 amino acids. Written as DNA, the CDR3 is TGTGCCAGTAGGAGGGACAGGGGCTCCTACGAGCAGTACTTC. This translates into CASRRDRGSYEQYF.

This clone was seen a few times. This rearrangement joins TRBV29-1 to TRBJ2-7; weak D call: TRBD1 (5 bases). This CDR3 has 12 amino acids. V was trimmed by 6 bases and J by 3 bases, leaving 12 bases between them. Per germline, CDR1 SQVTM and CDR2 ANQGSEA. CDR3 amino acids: CSVRPDIYEQYF. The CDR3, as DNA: TGCAGCGTCCGACCGGACATCTACGAGCAGTACTTC.

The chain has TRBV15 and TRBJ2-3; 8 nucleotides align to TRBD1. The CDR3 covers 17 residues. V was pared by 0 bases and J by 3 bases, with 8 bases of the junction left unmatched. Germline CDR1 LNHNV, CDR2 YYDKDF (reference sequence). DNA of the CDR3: TGTGCCACCAGCAGAGACCGGACAGGGTTAAATACAGATACGCAGTATTTT. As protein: CATSRDRTGLNTDTQYF.

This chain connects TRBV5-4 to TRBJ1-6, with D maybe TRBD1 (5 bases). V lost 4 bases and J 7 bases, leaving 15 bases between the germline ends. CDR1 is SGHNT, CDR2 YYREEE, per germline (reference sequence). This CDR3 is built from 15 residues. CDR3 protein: CASSGGKTPNSPLHF. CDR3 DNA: TGTGCCAGCAGCGGGGGGAAAACACCCAATTCACCCCTCCACTTT.

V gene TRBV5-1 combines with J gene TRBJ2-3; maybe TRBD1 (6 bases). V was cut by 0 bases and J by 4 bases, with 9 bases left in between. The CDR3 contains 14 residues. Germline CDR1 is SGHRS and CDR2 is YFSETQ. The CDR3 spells CASSLVGAADTQYF. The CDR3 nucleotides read TGCGCCAGCAGCTTGGTGGGGGCCGCAGATACGCAGTATTTT.

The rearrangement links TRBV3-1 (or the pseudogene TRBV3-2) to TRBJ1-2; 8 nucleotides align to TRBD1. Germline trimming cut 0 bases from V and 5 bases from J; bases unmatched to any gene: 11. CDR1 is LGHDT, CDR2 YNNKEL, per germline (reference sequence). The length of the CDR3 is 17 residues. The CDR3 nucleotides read TGTGCCAGCAGCCAAGACGACGGACGCAGGGGGCTTTATGGCTACACCTTC. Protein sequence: CASSQDDGRRGLYGYTF.

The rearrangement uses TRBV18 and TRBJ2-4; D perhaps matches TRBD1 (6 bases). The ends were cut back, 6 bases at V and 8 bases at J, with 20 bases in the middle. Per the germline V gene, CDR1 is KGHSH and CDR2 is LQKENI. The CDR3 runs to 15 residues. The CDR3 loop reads CASSYTVGRGDIQYF. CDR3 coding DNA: TGTGCCAGCTCTTACACCGTGGGCAGGGGTGACATTCAGTACTTC.

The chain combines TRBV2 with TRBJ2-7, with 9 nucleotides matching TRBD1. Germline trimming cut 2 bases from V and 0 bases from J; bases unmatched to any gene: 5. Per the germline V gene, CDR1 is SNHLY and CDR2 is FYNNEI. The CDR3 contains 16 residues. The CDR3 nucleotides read TGTGCCAGCAGTGAACCCCGGGACAGGGACTCCTACGAGCAGTACTTC. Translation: CASSEPRDRDSYEQYF.

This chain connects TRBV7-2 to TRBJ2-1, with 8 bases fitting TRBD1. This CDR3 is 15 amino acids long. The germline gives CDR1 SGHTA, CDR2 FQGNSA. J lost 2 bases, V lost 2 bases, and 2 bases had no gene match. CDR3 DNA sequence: TGTGCCAGCAGCTTACGACAGGGGACCTACAATGAGCAGTTCTTC. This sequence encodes CASSLRQGTYNEQFF.

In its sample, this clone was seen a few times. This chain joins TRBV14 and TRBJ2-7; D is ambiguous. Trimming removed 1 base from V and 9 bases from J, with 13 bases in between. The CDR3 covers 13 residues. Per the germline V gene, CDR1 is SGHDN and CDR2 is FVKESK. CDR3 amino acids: CASSQAPRFGQYF. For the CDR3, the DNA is TGTGCCAGCAGCCAAGCCCCCCGCTTCGGGCAGTACTTC.

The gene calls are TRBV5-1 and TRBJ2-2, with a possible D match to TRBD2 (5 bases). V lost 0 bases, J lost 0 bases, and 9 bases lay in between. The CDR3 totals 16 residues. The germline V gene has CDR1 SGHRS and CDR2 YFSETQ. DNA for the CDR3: TGCGCCAGCAGCTTGGCCCGGGGAACGAACACCGGGGAGCTGTTTTTT. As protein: CASSLARGTNTGELFF.

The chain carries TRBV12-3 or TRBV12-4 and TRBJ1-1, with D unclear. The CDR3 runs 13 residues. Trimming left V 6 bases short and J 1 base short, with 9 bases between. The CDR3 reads CASSPPGNTEAFF. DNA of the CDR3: TGTGCCAGCAGCCCCCCAGGGAACACTGAAGCTTTCTTT.

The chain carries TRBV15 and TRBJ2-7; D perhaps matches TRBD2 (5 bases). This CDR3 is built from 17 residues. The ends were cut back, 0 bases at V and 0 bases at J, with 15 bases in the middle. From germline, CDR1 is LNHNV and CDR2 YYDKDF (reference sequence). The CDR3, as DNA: TGTGCCACCAGCAGAGATCTTGAGGGAGCGATCTCCTACGAGCAGTACTTC. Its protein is CATSRDLEGAISYEQYF. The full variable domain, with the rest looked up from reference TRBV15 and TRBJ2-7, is DAMVIQNPRYQVTQFGKPVTLSCSQTLNHNVMYWYQQKSSQAPKLLFHYYDKDFNNEADTPDNFQSRRPNTSFCFLDIRSPGLGDTAMYLCATSRDLEGAISYEQYFGPGTRLTVT.

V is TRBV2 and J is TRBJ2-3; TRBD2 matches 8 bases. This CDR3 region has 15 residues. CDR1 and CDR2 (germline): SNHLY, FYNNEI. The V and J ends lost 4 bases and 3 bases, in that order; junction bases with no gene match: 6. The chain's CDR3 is CASSGGLVGTDTQYF. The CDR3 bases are TGTGCCAGCAGTGGGGGACTAGTAGGGACAGATACGCAGTATTTT.

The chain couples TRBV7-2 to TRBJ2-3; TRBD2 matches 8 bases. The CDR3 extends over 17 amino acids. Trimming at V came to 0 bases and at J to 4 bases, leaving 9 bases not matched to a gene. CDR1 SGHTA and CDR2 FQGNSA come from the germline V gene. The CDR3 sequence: CASSLASSGSGPDTQYF. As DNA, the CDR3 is TGTGCCAGCAGCTTAGCTTCTAGCGGGTCGGGCCCAGATACGCAGTATTTT.

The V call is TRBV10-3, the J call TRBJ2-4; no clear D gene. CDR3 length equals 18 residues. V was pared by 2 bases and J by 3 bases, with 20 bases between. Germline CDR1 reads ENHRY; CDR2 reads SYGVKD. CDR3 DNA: TGTGCCATCAGTGAGATGGCTAGTCGGGTTGTTGGCAAAAACATTCAGTACTTC. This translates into CAISEMASRVVGKNIQYF.

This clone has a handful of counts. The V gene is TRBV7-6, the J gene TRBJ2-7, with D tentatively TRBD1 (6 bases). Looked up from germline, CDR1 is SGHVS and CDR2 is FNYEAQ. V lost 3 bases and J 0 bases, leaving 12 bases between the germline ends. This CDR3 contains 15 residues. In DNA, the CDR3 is TGTGCCAGCAGCTTCGGGACACCAAGCTCCTACGAGCAGTACTTC. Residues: CASSFGTPSSYEQYF. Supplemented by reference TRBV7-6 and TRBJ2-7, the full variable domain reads GAGVSQSPRYKVTKRGQDVALRCDPISGHVSLYWYRQALGQGPEFLTYFNYEAQQDKSGLPNDRFSAERPEGSISTLTIQRTEQRDSAMYRCASSFGTPSSYEQYFGPGTRLTVT.

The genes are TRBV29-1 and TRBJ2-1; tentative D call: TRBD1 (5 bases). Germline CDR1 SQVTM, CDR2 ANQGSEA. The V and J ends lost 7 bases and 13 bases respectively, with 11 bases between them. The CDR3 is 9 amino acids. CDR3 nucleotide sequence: TGCAGCGGTGGGGCGCCCCAGTTCTTC. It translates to CSGGAPQFF.

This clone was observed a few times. CDR3 nucleotides: TGTGCCAGCAGCTCCCCCGAATTACACTCTGGAAACACCATATATTTT. The encoded protein is CASSSPELHSGNTIYF. V and J are TRBV5-8 and TRBJ1-3; no clear D gene. This CDR3 comprises 16 residues. The germline V and J ends were trimmed by 3 bases and 0 bases, with 13 bases remaining between them. Germline V gives CDR1 SGHTS, CDR2 YDEGEE.

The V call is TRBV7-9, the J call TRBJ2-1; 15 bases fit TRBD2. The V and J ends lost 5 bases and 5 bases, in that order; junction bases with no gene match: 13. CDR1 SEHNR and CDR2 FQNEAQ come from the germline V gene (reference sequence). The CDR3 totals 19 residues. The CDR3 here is CASSPPGTSGRWGNNEQFF. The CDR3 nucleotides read TGTGCCAGCAGCCCGCCCGGGACTAGCGGGAGGTGGGGAAACAATGAGCAGTTCTTC.

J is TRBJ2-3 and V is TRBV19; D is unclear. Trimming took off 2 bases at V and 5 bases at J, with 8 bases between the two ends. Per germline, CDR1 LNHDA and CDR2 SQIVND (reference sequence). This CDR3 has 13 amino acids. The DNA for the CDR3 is TGTGCCAGTAGTATATTTATGCGAGATACGCAGTATTTT. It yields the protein CASSIFMRDTQYF.

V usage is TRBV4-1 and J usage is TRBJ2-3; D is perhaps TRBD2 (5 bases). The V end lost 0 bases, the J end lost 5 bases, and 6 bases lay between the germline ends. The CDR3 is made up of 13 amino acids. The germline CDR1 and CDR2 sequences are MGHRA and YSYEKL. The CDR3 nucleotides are TGCGCCAGCAGCCAAGAACTAGGAGATACGCAGTATTTT. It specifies CASSQELGDTQYF.

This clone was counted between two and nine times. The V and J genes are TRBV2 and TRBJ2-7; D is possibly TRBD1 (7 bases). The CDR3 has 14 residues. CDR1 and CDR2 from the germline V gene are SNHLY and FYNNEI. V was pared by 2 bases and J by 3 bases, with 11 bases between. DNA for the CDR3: TGTGCCAGCAGTGAACAGGGGGGTGTCTACGAGCAGTACTTC. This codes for CASSEQGGVYEQYF.

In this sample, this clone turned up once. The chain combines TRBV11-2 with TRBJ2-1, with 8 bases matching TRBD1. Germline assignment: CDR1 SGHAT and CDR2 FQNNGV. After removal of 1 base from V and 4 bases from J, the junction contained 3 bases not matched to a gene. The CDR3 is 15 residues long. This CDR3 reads CASSLARGRYNEQFF. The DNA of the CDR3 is TGTGCCAGCAGCTTAGCCAGGGGGCGGTACAATGAGCAGTTCTTC. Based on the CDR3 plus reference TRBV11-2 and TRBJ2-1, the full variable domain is EAGVAQSPRYKIIEKRQSVAFWCNPISGHATLYWYQQILGQGPKLLIQFQNNGVVDDSQLPKDRFSAERLKGVDSTLKIQPAKLEDSAVYLCASSLARGRYNEQFFGPGTRLTVL.

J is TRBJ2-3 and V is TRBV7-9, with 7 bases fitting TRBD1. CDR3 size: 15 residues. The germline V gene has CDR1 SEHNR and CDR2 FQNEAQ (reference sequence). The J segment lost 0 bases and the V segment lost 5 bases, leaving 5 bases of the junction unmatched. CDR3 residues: CASSRGQSSTDTQYF. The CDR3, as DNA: TGTGCCAGCAGCCGGGGACAGAGTAGCACAGATACGCAGTATTTT. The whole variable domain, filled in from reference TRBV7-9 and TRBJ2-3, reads DTGVSQNPRHKITKRGQNVTFRCDPISEHNRLYWYRQTLGQGPEFLTYFQNEAQLEKSRLLSDRFSAERPKGSFSTLEIQRTEQGDSAMYLCASSRGQSSTDTQYFGPGTRLTVL.

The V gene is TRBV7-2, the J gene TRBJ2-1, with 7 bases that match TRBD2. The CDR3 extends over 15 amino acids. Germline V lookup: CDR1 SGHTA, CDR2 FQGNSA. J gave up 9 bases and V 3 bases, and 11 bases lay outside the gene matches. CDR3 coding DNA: TGTGCCAGCAGCTTTCTGGCGGGAGAGTTCGGTGAGCAGTTCTTC. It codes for CASSFLAGEFGEQFF.

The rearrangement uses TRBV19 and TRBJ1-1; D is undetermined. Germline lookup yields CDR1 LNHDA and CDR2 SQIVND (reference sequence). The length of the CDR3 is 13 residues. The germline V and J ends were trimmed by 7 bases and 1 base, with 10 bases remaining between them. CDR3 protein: CASTNRQNTEAFF. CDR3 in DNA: TGTGCCAGTACCAACAGACAGAACACTGAAGCTTTCTTT.

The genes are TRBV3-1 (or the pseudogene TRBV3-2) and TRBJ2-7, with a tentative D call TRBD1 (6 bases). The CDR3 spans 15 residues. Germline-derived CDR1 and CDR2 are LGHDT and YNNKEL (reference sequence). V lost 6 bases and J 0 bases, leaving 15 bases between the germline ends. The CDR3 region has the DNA TGTGCCAGCAGTCGGGACAAACATTTCTCCTACGAGCAGTACTTC. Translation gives CASSRDKHFSYEQYF.

CDR3 sequence: CASSSGLGNTIYF. Here the CDR3 DNA reads TGTGCCAGCAGCTCAGGGTTAGGAAACACCATATATTTT. The V gene is TRBV7-2, the J gene TRBJ1-3, with D possibly TRBD1 on 5 matching bases. This CDR3 comprises 13 residues. Germline V gene lookup returns CDR1 SGHTA and CDR2 FQGNSA. Deletions cut 4 bases from V and 4 bases from J, with 8 bases between.

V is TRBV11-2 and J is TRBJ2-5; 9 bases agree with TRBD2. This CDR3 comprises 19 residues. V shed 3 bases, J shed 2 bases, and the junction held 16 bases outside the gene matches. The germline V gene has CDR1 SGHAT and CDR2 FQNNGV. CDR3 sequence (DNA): TGTGCCAGCAGCTTGAGGGTAGCGGGAGCCAAACGGTGGCAAGAGACCCAGTACTTC. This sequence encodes CASSLRVAGAKRWQETQYF.